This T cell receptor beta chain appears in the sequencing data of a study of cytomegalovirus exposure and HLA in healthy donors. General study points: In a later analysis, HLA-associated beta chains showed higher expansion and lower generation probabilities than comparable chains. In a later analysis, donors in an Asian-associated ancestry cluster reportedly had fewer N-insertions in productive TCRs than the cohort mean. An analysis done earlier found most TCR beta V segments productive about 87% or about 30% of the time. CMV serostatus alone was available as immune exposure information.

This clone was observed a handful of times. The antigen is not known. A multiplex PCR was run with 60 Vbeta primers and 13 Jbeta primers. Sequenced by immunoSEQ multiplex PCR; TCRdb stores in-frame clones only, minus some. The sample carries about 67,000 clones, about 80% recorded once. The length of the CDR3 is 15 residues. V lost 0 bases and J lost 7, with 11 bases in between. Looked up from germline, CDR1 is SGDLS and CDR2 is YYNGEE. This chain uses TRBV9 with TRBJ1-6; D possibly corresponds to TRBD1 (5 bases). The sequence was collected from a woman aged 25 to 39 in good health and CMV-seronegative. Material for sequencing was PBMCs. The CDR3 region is CASSVEAGPNSPLHF. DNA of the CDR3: TGTGCCAGCAGCGTAGAGGCAGGGCCGAATTCACCCCTCCACTTT.